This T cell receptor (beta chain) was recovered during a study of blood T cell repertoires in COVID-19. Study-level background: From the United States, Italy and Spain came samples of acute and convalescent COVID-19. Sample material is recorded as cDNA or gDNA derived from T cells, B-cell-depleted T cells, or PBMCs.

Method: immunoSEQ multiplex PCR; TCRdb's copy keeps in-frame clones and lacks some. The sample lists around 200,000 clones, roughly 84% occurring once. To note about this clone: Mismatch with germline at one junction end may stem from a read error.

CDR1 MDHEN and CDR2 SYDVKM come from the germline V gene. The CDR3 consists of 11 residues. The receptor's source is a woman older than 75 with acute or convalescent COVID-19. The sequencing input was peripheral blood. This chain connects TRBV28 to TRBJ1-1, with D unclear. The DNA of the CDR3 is TGTGCCAGCAGTTTATGGCCGAGCTTGATCTTT. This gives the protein CASSLWPSLIF.